The sequence of this T cell receptor (beta chain) was determined in a study of cytomegalovirus exposure and HLA in healthy donors. Primers for the PCR totalled 60 Vbeta and 13 Jbeta. The protocol was immunoSEQ multiplex PCR, while the TCRdb copy is restricted to in-frame clones and leaves out a portion. In the table there are 150,000 to 200,000 clones, around four fifths of which are singletons. The germline V gene has CDR1 WNHNN and CDR2 SYGVQD (reference sequence). V lost 2 bases, J lost 2 bases, and 10 bases lay in between. The CDR3 is 14 residues long. Sample: PBMCs. The receptor comes from a woman between 50 and 59 years old in good health and CMV-seronegative. The chain joins TRBV10-1 to TRBJ2-7; D unresolved. CDR3 sequence (DNA): TGCGCCAGCAGTGAGCTGGAGACCACCTACGAGCAGTACTTC. This gives the protein CASSELETTYEQYF.